This T cell receptor beta chain was captured by sequencing in a study of control samples from healthy donors and cancer patients. Clones were read by immunoSEQ multiplex PCR, and TCRdb kept only the in-frame ones, dropping some. Here the sample spans some 120,000 clones, 85% to 95% being singletons. The CDR3 is made up of 15 amino acids. Germline CDR1 is MNHEY and CDR2 is SMNVEV (reference sequence). Germline trimming cut 6 bases from V and 7 bases from J; bases unmatched to any gene: 11. Only one count was recorded for this clone. The chain employs TRBV27 and TRBJ1-5, with 8 bases that match TRBD1. The source is a man between 45 and 60 years old with head and neck cancer. Sequencing input: PBMCs. Here the CDR3 reads CASSRSRAGGQPQHF. The CDR3 bases are TGTGCCAGCAGCCGAAGTAGGGCAGGGGGCCAGCCCCAGCATTTT.